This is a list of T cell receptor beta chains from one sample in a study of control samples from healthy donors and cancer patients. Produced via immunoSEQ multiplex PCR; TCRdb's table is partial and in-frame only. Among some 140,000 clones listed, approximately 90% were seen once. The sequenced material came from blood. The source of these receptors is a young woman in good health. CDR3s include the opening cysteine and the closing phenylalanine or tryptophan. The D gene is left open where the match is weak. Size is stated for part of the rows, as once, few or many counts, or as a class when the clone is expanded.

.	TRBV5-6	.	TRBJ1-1	TGTGCCAGCAGCTTGGATGCGGGAGCCACTGAAGCTTTCTTT	CASSLDAGATEAFF
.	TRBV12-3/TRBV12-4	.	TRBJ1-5	TGTGCCAGCAGCCCTGACGGGACTCAGCCCCAGCATTTT	CASSPDGTQPQHF
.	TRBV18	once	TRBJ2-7	TGTGCCAGCTCACCACCCTCAAACTCCTACGAGCAGTACTTC	CASSPPSNSYEQYF
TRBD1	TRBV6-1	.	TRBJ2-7	TGTGCCAGCAGTGAAACCGGGACAGGGGACTACGAGCAGTACTTC	CASSETGTGDYEQYF
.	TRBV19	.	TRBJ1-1	TGTGCCAGTAGTATAGGAGGGGGGAACACTGAAGCTTTCTTT	CASSIGGGNTEAFF
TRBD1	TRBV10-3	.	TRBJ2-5	TGTGCCATCAGCGCCGGGACAGGGGGCTTTGAGACCCAGTACTTC	CAISAGTGGFETQYF
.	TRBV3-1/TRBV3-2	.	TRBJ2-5	TGTGCCAGCAGCCGAAACAGCCAAGAGACCCAGTACTTC	CASSRNSQETQYF
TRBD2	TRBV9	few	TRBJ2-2	TGTGCCAGCAGCGTAGGGGCTAGCGGAGTCCGGGAGCTGTTTTTT	CASSVGASGVRELFF
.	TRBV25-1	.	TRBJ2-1	TGTGCCAGCAGTAAGAGCGGAACCTACAATGAGCAGTTCTTC	CASSKSGTYNEQFF
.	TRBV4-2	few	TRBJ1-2	TGTGCCAGCAGCCAAGTAGCTAACTATGGCTACACCTTC	CASSQVANYGYTF
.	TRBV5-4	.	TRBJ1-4	TGTGCCAGCAGCTCCCTCAGGGGTCCTAATGAAAAACTGTTTTTT	CASSSLRGPNEKLFF
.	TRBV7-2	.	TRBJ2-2	TGTGCCAGCAGCTTAGACTACTGGGAGGCCGGGGAGCTGTTTTTT	CASSLDYWEAGELFF
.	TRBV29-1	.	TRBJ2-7	TGCAGCGTGGGAGAGTGGGCCGCCGAGCAGTACTTC	CSVGEWAAEQYF
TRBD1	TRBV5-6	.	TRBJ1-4	TGTGCCAGCAGCTCCCCAGGGGGCTTTGAAAAACTGTTTTTT	CASSSPGGFEKLFF
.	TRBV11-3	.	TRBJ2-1	TGTGCCAGCAGCTTAGAAGGGACTGGGTCCTACAATGAGCAGTTCTTC	CASSLEGTGSYNEQFF
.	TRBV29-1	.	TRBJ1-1	TGCAGCGTTGAAGTGGCGGGGGAAGGAACTGAAGCTTTCTTT	CSVEVAGEGTEAFF
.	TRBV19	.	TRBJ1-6	TGTGCCAGTAGAATTACAGGGACTGATTCACCCCTCCACTTT	CASRITGTDSPLHF
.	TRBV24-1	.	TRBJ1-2	TGTGCCACCAGTGACCCAGACGACAGTCTAATACGCCCTAACTATGGCTACACCTTC	CATSDPDDSLIRPNYGYTF
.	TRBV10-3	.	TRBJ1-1	TGTGCCATCAGTGAGTTGGGACCCACTGAAGCTTTCTTT	CAISELGPTEAFF
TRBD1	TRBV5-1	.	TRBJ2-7	TGCGCCAGCAGCCTGGACAGGGGAAGCTACGAGCAGTACTTC	CASSLDRGSYEQYF
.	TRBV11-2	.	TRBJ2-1	TGTGCCAGCAGCTTAGATGGCTACAATGAGCAGTTCTTC	CASSLDGYNEQFF
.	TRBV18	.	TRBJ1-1	TGTGCCAGCTCACCACGGCAAGCAAACACTGAAGCTTTCTTT	CASSPRQANTEAFF
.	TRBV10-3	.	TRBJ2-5	TGTGCCATCAGCCCCCAGGGATTTGGGACCCAGTACTTC	CAISPQGFGTQYF
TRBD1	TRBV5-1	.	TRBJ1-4	TGCGCCAGCAGCCCCGGAGGGGGCCCACCTAATGAAAAACTGTTTTTT	CASSPGGGPPNEKLFF
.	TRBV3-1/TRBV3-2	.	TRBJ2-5	TGTGCCAGCAGCCAAGTTCGAGAGACCCAGTACTTC	CASSQVRETQYF
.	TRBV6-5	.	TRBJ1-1	TGTGCCAGCAGTACCGGGCTGCCCAACACTGAAGCTTTCTTT	CASSTGLPNTEAFF
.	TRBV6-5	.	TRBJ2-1	TGTGCCAGCAGTTACTCGACCCAGGGCTATGAGCAGTTCTTC	CASSYSTQGYEQFF
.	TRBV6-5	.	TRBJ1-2	TGTGCCAGCAGTTACATGGTGGCGGGCTATGGCTACACCTTC	CASSYMVAGYGYTF
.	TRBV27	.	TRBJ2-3	TGTGCCAGCAGTTTAGAGGGAGATACGCAGTATTTT	CASSLEGDTQYF
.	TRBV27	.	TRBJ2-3	TGTGCCAGCAGTTTATCGCGAAGCAGGCCCCGAGAGAACACAGATACGCAGTATTTT	CASSLSRSRPRENTDTQYF
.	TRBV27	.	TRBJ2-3	TGTGCCAGCAGTTTCGCTAGGACAGATACGCAGTATTTT	CASSFARTDTQYF
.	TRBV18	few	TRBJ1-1	TGTGCCAGCTCCCGACAGTCGAACACTGAAGCTTTCTTT	CASSRQSNTEAFF
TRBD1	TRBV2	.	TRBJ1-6	TGTGCCAGCAGTCCCTCGACAGGGGTAAATTCACCCCTCCACTTT	CASSPSTGVNSPLHF
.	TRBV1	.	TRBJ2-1	TGCACCAGCAGTCGATGGCCGTCTGGTAATGAGCAGTTCTTC	CTSSRWPSGNEQFF
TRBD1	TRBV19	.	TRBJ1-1	TGTGCCAGTAGTCCTATAGACAGGGGGCATACTGAAGCTTTCTTT	CASSPIDRGHTEAFF
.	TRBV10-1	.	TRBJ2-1	TGCGCCAGCAGTGAGCACTCCCGTCCACCTATCGAGCAGTTCTTC	CASSEHSRPPIEQFF
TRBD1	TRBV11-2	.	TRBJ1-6	TGTGCCAGCAGCTTGTCGGGACAGGGTAATTCACCCCTCCACTTT	CASSLSGQGNSPLHF
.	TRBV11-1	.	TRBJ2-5	TGTGCCAGCAGCTTAGACAACGGGGCCATGGGCGAGACCCAGTACTTC	CASSLDNGAMGETQYF
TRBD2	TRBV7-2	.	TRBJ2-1	TGTGCCAGCAGCTCATCTAGGGGACTATTCAGCTCCTACAATGAGCAGTTCTTC	CASSSSRGLFSSYNEQFF
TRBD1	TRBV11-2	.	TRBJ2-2	TGTGCCAGCAGCCCTGGGACAGCTAACACCGGGGAGCTGTTTTTT	CASSPGTANTGELFF
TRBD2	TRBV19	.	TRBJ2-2	TGTGCCAGTAGGGGGACTAGCGGGAGCGCCGGGGAGCTGTTTTTT	CASRGTSGSAGELFF
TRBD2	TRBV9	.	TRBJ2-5	TGTGCCAGCAGCGTAGGGGCTAGCGGGAGGAGAGAGACCCAGTACTTC	CASSVGASGRRETQYF
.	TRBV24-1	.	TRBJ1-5	TGTGCCACCATGTGTGGGCAGCCCCAGCATTTT	CATMCGQPQHF
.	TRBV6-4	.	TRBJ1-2	TGTGCCAGCGTTCCAAGTCATGGCTACACCTTC	CASVPSHGYTF
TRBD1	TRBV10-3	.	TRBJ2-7	TGTGCCATCAGTGAGCGGGACAGGGGTTGGTACGAGCAGTACTTC	CAISERDRGWYEQYF
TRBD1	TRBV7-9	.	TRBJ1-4	TGTGCCAGCAGCTTAGGATTGCAGGGGGGGACAACTAATGAAAAACTGTTTTTT	CASSLGLQGGTTNEKLFF
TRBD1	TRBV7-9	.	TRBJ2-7	TGTGCCAGCAGCTTAGGAATGACAGGGCGCCGCGAGCAGTACTTC	CASSLGMTGRREQYF
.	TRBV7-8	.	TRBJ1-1	TGTGCCAGCAGCTCCGAGGGGGGAATGAACACTGAAGCTTTCTTT	CASSSEGGMNTEAFF
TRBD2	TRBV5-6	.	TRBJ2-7	TGTGCCAGCACCCACCTTAACGGGAGGGGGAATGAGGAGCAGTACTTC	CASTHLNGRGNEEQYF
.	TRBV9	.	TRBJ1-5	TGTGCCAGCAGCGTAGAGGTGGGTCAGCCCCAGCATTTT	CASSVEVGQPQHF
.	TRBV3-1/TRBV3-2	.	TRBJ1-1	TGTGCCAGCAGCCAAACTAATATGAACACTGAAGCTTTCTTT	CASSQTNMNTEAFF
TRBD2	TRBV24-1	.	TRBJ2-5	TGTGCCACCAGTGAGGGCGGGAGGGCCTCAGAGACCCAGTACTTC	CATSEGGRASETQYF
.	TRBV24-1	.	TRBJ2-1	TGTGCCACCAGTGAGCACACAGGTAATGAGCAGTTCTTC	CATSEHTGNEQFF
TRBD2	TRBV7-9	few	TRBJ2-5	TGTGCCAGCAGCATACCGGGACTAGCGGCGGGAGATAGAGAGACCCAGTACTTC	CASSIPGLAAGDRETQYF
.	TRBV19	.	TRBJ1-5	TGTGCCAGTAGTATGCTCGAGGGGCTGGGCAATCAGCCCCAGCATTTT	CASSMLEGLGNQPQHF
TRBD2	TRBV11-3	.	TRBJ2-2	TGTGCCAGCAGCTTAGTCGGGACTAGTGGCACCGGGGAGCTGTTTTTT	CASSLVGTSGTGELFF
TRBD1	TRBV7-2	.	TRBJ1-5	TGTGCCAGCAGCTTAGGGGACAGCGTCAATCAGCCCCAGCATTTT	CASSLGDSVNQPQHF